The rows below give T cell receptor beta chains drawn from one sample of a study of early T cells in non-severe SARS-CoV-2 infection. One entry per CDR3 protein results from TCRdb running MiXCR on the 5' RACE reads. This table has 90,000 to 130,000 distinct CDR3 sequences, roughly 12% appearing once. Sequences were derived from whole blood, sampled at baseline. These receptors originate from an adult who was a healthcare worker with PCR-confirmed SARS-CoV-2 infection or an uninfected control (not recorded which). Both conserved end residues are part of each CDR3. Fields, in order: D gene, V gene, J gene, clone size, CDR3 length, CDR3 DNA, CDR3 protein. D genes are given only for firm matches. Clone size is not always given. Where it is, it says once, few, many or a class for expanded clones.

>TRBD1|TRBV6-5|TRBJ1-1|many|16
TGTGCCACTCGGACAGGTATTTTGCAGGGATACACTGAAGCTTTCTTT
CATRTGILQGYTEAFF
>TRBD2|TRBV14|TRBJ2-1|many|16
TGTGCCAGCAGCCCCCCCGGCGGGAGCTCCTACAATGAGCAGTTCTTC
CASSPPGGSSYNEQFF
>NA|TRBV7-9|TRBJ1-1|few|14
TGTGCCAGCAGTTCGACAGCTATGAACTCTGAAGCTTTCTTT
CASSSTAMNSEAFF
>NA|TRBV20-1|TRBJ2-1|NA|12
TGCAGTGCTAGAGTGGGGGGTGATGAGCAGTTCTTC
CSARVGGDEQFF
>TRBD1|TRBV19|TRBJ1-5|NA|13
TGTGCCAGTAAGAGGGGGCTAACTGAGCCCCAGCATTTT
CASKRGLTEPQHF
>NA|TRBV20-1|TRBJ1-1|many|15
TGCAGTGCTACCGTTGGGGGCCGTCCGGAGACTGAAGCTTTCTTT
CSATVGGRPETEAFF
>TRBD1|TRBV10-3|TRBJ1-1|few|13
TGTGCCATCAGGGGGACAGTCGAAACTGAAGCTTTCTTT
CAIRGTVETEAFF
>NA|TRBV18|TRBJ2-2|many|15
TGTGCCAGCTCACCCCGACAAGCGAACACCGGGGAGCTGTTTTTT
CASSPRQANTGELFF
>NA|TRBV7-2|TRBJ2-1|many|13
TGTGCCAGCAGCTCACAACCTTACAATGAGCAGTTCTTC
CASSSQPYNEQFF
>NA|TRBV12-3/TRBV12-4|TRBJ2-1|NA|16
TGTGCCAGCAGTGTAAGCACAGGGATGGGAAACAATGAGCAGTTCTTC
CASSVSTGMGNNEQFF
>TRBD1|TRBV7-2|TRBJ1-2|NA|14
TGTGCCAGCAGCTTCGCCGGACAGGGGGACGGCTACACCTTC
CASSFAGQGDGYTF
>NA|TRBV7-9|TRBJ1-1|NA|13
TGTGCCAGCAGCGGGCTGGGGGGCACTGAAGCTTTCTTT
CASSGLGGTEAFF
>NA|TRBV30|TRBJ2-3|few|14
TGTGCCTGGAGTCCCCCACTTAGGTCAGATACGCAGTATTTT
CAWSPPLRSDTQYF
>TRBD2|TRBV5-1|TRBJ2-5|many|17
TGCGCCAGCAGCTTGGGTGGACTAGCGGGGGCCGAGGAGACCCAGTACTTC
CASSLGGLAGAEETQYF
>TRBD1|TRBV3-1|TRBJ1-1|NA|18
TGTGCCAGCAGCCAGAGACAGGGAAATCCGAACTGGGGCACTGAAGCTTTCTTT
CASSQRQGNPNWGTEAFF
>TRBD1|TRBV7-2|TRBJ2-7|few|14
TGTGCCAGCAGCGCGGGACAGGGCCCCTACGAGCAGTACTTC
CASSAGQGPYEQYF
>NA|TRBV4-1|TRBJ2-1|few|14
TGCGCCAGCAGCCAAAGAGGAGTATCCAATGAGCAGTTCTTC
CASSQRGVSNEQFF
>NA|TRBV29-1|TRBJ2-7|NA|12
TGCAGCGTTTCCTTGGGCATGGCGGAGCAGTACTTC
CSVSLGMAEQYF
>TRBD2|TRBV28|TRBJ2-3|NA|15
TGTGCCAGCAGTCCATCTAGCGGTAGCACAGATACGCAGTATTTT
CASSPSSGSTDTQYF
>NA|TRBV18|TRBJ1-1|few|11
TGTGCCAGCTCACCACAAGCTGAAGCTTTCTTT
CASSPQAEAFF
>NA|TRBV29-1|TRBJ2-1|few|13
TGCAGCGTTGAATCTCTCCTGTACAATGAGCAGTTCTTC
CSVESLLYNEQFF
>TRBD1|TRBV20-1|TRBJ1-5|few|14
TGCAGTGCTAGACCCAGACAGGGTACTCAGCCCCAGCATTTT
CSARPRQGTQPQHF
>NA|TRBV7-8|TRBJ1-5|many|15
TGTGCCAGCAGCTTAGGAGGTGATAGCAATCAGCCCCAGCATTTT
CASSLGGDSNQPQHF
>TRBD2|TRBV2|TRBJ2-3|many|14
TGTGCCAGCAAGGAGCGGGGGAGCACAGATACGCAGTATTTT
CASKERGSTDTQYF
>NA|TRBV28|TRBJ1-5|NA|14
TGTGCCAGCAGCAACGGACCGCGCAATCAGCCCCAGCATTTT
CASSNGPRNQPQHF
>TRBD1|TRBV19|TRBJ2-1|NA|13
TGTGCCAGCATCAACAGGGGAATGAATGAGCAGTTCTTC
CASINRGMNEQFF
>NA|TRBV29-1|TRBJ2-7|many|12
TGCAGCGTGCAAACAGGATCCTACGAGCAGTACTTC
CSVQTGSYEQYF
>NA|TRBV9|TRBJ1-5|few|14
TGTGCCAGCAGCGTAACGGATGGCAATCAGCCCCAGCATTTT
CASSVTDGNQPQHF
>NA|TRBV7-3|TRBJ1-1|NA|16
TGTGCCAGCAGCCCATTTGGTGGGGGCGAATTCTCTGAAGCTTTCTTT
CASSPFGGGEFSEAFF
>TRBD2|TRBV7-2|TRBJ2-3|many|14
TGTGCCAGCGTATTAGCGGGGGGCACAGATACGCAGTATTTT
CASVLAGGTDTQYF
>TRBD1|TRBV28|TRBJ2-7|NA|15
TGTGCCAGCCTACCGCGTGGGACAGGGGGCTACGAGCAGTACTTC
CASLPRGTGGYEQYF
>NA|TRBV7-2|TRBJ1-1|few|13
TGTGCCAGCAGCCCCGGGACAAACACTGAAGCTTTCTTT
CASSPGTNTEAFF